The 12 T cell receptor beta chains in this list originate from one sample, sequenced in a study of CD8 T cells in Susac syndrome. The authors reverse transcribed roughly 0.5 to 1 ug RNA with random hexamers. A single record per CDR3 protein comes from TCRdb applying MiXCR to the immunoSEQ multiplex PCR reads. The sample contains about 150,000 distinct CDR3 sequences, 95% of which appear only once. What was sequenced was CD8+ T cells from PBMCs. Source of these receptors: a human donor with Susac syndrome.

This clonotype appeared once. V gene TRBV18 combines with J gene TRBJ1-2; TRBD1 might be the D (6 bases). This CDR3 is built from 14 residues. CDR1 and CDR2 from the germline V gene are KGHSH and LQKENI. The V and J ends lost 5 bases and 7 bases respectively, with 17 bases between them. The chain's CDR3 is CASSSPGVLAGYTF. CDR3 sequence (DNA): TGTGCCAGCTCAAGTCCAGGGGTACTGGCTGGCTACACCTTC.

The chain uses TRBV4-1 and TRBJ2-2; D tentatively fits TRBD1 or TRBD2 (5 bases each). There are 15 residues in the CDR3. V lost 3 bases, J lost 4 bases, and 12 bases lay in between. CDR1 is MGHRA, CDR2 YSYEKL, per germline. The CDR3 spells CASSQTWGFTGELFF. The CDR3 bases are TGCGCCAGCAGCCAGACCTGGGGGTTCACCGGGGAGCTGTTTTTT.

The chain employs TRBV28 and TRBJ2-6; no clear D gene. V lost 6 bases and J lost 2, with 8 bases in between. Per the germline V gene, CDR1 is MDHEN and CDR2 is SYDVKM. This CDR3 comprises 14 residues. CDR3 in DNA: TGTGCCAGCAGATACACCCCTGGGGCCAACGTCCTGACTTTC. Its translation: CASRYTPGANVLTF.

In this sample, this clonotype turned up once. V gene TRBV29-1 combines with J gene TRBJ2-7; TRBD2 matches 10 bases. V gave up 1 base and J gave up 4 bases; unmatched junction bases: 7. The CDR3 runs to 15 residues. The germline CDR1 and CDR2 sequences are SQVTM and ANQGSEA. Written as DNA, the CDR3 is TGCAGCGTTGAAGTTAGTACTAGCGGGATGTACGAGCAGTACTTC. Translated, it gives CSVEVSTSGMYEQYF.

V usage is TRBV4-1 and J usage is TRBJ1-1; no firm D call. The CDR3 length is 15 residues. The ends were cut back, 4 bases at V and 3 bases at J, with 15 bases in the middle. The germline CDR1 and CDR2 sequences are MGHRA and YSYEKL. CDR3 protein: CASSPRGGEYTEAFF. CDR3 DNA: TGCGCCAGCAGCCCGCGCGGAGGTGAGTACACTGAAGCTTTCTTT.

The V and J genes are TRBV6-1 and TRBJ1-1; D possibly corresponds to TRBD1 (5 bases). Trimming took off 4 bases at V and 5 bases at J, with 14 bases between the two ends. Germline V lookup: CDR1 MNHNS, CDR2 SASEGT. The CDR3 runs 14 residues. This CDR3 reads CASSGMTGGTEAFF. CDR3 bases: TGTGCCAGCAGTGGAATGACGGGGGGGACTGAAGCTTTCTTT.

The CDR3 bases are TGTGCCAGTACAGGGGAGGGGAATTTTGATGAGCAGTTCTTC. Protein sequence: CASTGEGNFDEQFF. This chain joins TRBV12-3 or TRBV12-4 and TRBJ2-1, with D perhaps assigned TRBD1 or TRBD2 (7 bases each). The CDR3 consists of 14 residues. V dropped 9 bases and J dropped 8 bases, with 20 bases sitting between them.

In its sample, this clonotype was seen a few times. The J gene is TRBJ2-1, the V gene TRBV9; 10 nucleotides align to TRBD1. After removal of 4 bases from V and 6 bases from J, the junction contained 1 base not matched to a gene. The CDR3 consists of 13 residues. Germline V gene lookup returns CDR1 SGDLS and CDR2 YYNGEE. Here the CDR3 DNA reads TGTGCCAGCAGCTGGACAGGGGGCAATGAGCAGTTCTTC. It translates to CASSWTGGNEQFF. The variable domain in full, completed from reference TRBV9 and TRBJ2-1, reads DSGVTQTPKHLITATGQRVTLRCSPRSGDLSVYWYQQSLDQGLQFLIQYYNGEERAKGNILERFSAQQFPDLHSELNLSSLELGDSALYFCASSWTGGNEQFFGPGTRLTVL.

The J gene is TRBJ2-3, the V gene TRBV9; the D gene is possibly TRBD2 (6 bases). The CDR3 is made up of 13 amino acids. Germline V gives CDR1 SGDLS, CDR2 YYNGEE. With 3 bases removed from V and 13 bases from J, the gap between germline ends came to 18 bases. In DNA form, the CDR3 reads TGTGCCAGCAGCGGTTCATCGGGAGACAAGGAGTATTTT. Translated: CASSGSSGDKEYF.

The J gene is TRBJ1-5, the V gene TRBV19, with no clear D. This CDR3 contains 12 residues. V shed 1 base and J shed 7 bases, with 5 bases lying between them. Germline CDR1 reads LNHDA; CDR2 reads SQIVND (reference sequence). The CDR3 nucleotides are TGTGCCAGTAGTATAGGAGGCCAGCCCCAGCATTTT. Translation gives CASSIGGQPQHF. The complete variable domain, with remaining parts taken from reference TRBV19 and TRBJ1-5, reads DGGITQSPKYLFRKEGQNVTLSCEQNLNHDAMYWYRQDPGQGLRLIYYSQIVNDFQKGDIAEGYSVSREKKESFPLTVTSAQKNPTAFYLCASSIGGQPQHFGDGTRLSIL.

V is TRBV11-3 and J is TRBJ2-1; 9 nucleotides match TRBD1. CDR3 length equals 14 residues. Germline V lookup: CDR1 SGHNT, CDR2 YENEEA. Losses at the gene ends were 3 bases for V and 10 bases for J; bases not matched to a gene: 7. DNA of the CDR3: TGTGCCAGCAGCTTTTACAGGGGGCGGAAGGAGCAGTTCTTC. Its translation: CASSFYRGRKEQFF.

This sequence joins TRBV27 and TRBJ2-7; weak D call: TRBD1 (5 bases). Trimming removed 5 bases at V and 4 bases at J, with 12 bases between. This CDR3 region has 13 residues. Germline CDR1 and CDR2: MNHEY and SMNVEV (reference sequence). CDR3 protein: CASSPRTGYEQYF. As DNA, the CDR3 is TGTGCCAGCAGTCCTCGTACAGGATACGAGCAGTACTTC.